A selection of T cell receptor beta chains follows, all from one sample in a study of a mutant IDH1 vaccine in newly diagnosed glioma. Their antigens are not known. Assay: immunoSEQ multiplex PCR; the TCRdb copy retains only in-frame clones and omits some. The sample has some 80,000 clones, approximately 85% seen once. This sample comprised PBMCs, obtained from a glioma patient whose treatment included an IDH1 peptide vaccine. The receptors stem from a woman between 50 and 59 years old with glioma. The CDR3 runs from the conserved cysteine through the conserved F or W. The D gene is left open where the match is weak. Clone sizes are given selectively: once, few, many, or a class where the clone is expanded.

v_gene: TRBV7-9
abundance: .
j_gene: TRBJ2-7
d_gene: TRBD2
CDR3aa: CASSPRTSGRFEQYF
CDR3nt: TGTGCCAGCAGCCCCCGAACTAGCGGGAGATTTGAGCAGTACTTC

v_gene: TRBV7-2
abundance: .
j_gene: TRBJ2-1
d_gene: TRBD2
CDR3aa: CASSPSGLAASYNEQFF
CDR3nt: TGTGCCAGCAGCCCCTCGGGACTAGCGGCCTCCTACAATGAGCAGTTCTTC

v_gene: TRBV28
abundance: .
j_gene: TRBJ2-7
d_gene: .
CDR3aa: CASSPRDVSYEQYF
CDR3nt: TGTGCCAGCAGTCCTCGGGACGTTTCCTACGAGCAGTACTTC

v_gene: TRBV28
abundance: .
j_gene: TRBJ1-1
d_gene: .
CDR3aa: CASSIKVMNTEAFF
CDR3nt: TGTGCCAGCAGCATTAAGGTCATGAACACTGAAGCTTTCTTT

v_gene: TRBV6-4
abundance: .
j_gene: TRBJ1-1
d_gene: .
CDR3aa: CASSVGWGGEAFF
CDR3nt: TGTGCCAGCAGTGTCGGATGGGGGGGGGAAGCTTTCTTT

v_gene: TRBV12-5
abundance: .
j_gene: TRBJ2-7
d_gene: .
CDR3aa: CASGLVLASIHYEQYF
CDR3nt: TGTGCTAGTGGTTTGGTACTGGCTAGCATTCACTACGAGCAGTACTTC

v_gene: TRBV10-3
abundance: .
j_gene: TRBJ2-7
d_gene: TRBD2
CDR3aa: CATHGTSGRSSYEQYF
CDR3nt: TGTGCCACCCACGGGACTAGCGGGAGGAGCTCCTACGAGCAGTACTTC

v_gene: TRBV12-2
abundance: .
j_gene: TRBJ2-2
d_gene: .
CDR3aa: CASRLDIYGAGELFF
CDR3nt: TGTGCAAGTCGCTTAGACATATACGGCGCCGGGGAGCTGTTTTTT

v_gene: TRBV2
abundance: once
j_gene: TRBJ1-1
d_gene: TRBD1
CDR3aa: CASSDRGQYTEAFF
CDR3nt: TGTGCCAGCAGTGATAGGGGACAGTACACTGAAGCTTTCTTT

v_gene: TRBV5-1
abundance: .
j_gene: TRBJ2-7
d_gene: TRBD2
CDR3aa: CASSLAVSSGNDEQYF
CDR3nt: TGCGCCAGCAGCTTGGCCGTGAGTAGCGGGAACGACGAGCAGTACTTC

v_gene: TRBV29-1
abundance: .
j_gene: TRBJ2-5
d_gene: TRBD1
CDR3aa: CSVGIRDRASETQYF
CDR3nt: TGCAGCGTTGGAATCCGGGACAGGGCGTCAGAGACCCAGTACTTC

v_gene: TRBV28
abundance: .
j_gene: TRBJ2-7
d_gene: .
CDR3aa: CASSLFPGSYEQYF
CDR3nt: TGTGCCAGCAGTTTATTCCCAGGGTCCTACGAGCAGTACTTC

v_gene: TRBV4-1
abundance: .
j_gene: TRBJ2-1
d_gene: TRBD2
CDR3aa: CASSQVLAGADNEQFF
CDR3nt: TGCGCCAGCAGCCAAGTCCTAGCGGGAGCAGACAATGAGCAGTTCTTC

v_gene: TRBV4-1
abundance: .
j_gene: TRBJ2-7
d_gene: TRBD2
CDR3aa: CASSHRTSGYEQYF
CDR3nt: TGCGCCAGCAGCCACCGGACTAGCGGATACGAGCAGTACTTC

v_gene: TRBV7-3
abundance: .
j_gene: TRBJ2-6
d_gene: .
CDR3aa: CASSLRTSSPGANVLTF
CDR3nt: TGTGCCAGCAGCTTACGCACTAGCAGCCCTGGGGCCAACGTCCTGACTTTC

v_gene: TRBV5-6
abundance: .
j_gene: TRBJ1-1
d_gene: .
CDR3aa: CASSFNRDLVTEAFF
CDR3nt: TGTGCCAGCAGCTTCAACAGGGATTTGGTGACTGAAGCTTTCTTT

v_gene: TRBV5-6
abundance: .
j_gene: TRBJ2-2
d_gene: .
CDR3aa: CASSLSALNTGELFF
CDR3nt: TGTGCCAGCAGCTTGTCAGCCCTAAACACCGGGGAGCTGTTTTTT

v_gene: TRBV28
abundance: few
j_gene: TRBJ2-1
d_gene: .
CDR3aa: CASSQGQWRDEQFF
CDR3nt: TGTGCCAGCAGTCAAGGACAGTGGAGGGATGAGCAGTTCTTC

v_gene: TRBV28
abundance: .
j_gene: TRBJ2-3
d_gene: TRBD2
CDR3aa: CASSRPGLAPGKGTDTQYF
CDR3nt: TGTGCCAGCAGTAGGCCGGGACTAGCCCCGGGGAAAGGCACAGATACGCAGTATTTT

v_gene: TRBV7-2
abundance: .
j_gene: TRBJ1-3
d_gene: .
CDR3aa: CASSFRGLRNTIYF
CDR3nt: TGTGCCAGCAGCTTCAGGGGATTAAGAAACACCATATATTTT

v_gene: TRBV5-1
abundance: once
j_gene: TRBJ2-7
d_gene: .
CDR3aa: CASSLGPGLYEQYF
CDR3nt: TGCGCCAGCAGCTTGGGTCCAGGGCTCTACGAGCAGTACTTC

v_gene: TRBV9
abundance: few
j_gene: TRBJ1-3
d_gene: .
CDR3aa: CASSGSREEGNTIYF
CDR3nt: TGTGCCAGCAGCGGCTCCCGGGAAGAAGGAAACACCATATATTTT

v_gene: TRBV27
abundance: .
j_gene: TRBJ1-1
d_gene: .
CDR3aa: CATNTRLGLGTEAFF
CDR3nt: TGTGCCACTAATACCAGGCTGGGTTTGGGCACTGAAGCTTTCTTT

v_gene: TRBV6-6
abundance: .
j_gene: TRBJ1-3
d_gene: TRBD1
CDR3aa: CASSQWTGANTIYF
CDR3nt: TGTGCCAGCAGTCAGTGGACAGGGGCGAACACCATATATTTT

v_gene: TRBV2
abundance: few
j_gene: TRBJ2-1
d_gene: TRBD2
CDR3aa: CASSVLAGALDEQFF
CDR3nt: TGTGCCAGCAGTGTTCTAGCGGGAGCATTGGATGAGCAGTTCTTC

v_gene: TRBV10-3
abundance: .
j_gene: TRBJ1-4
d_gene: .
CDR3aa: CAIMGSLGEKLFF
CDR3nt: TGTGCCATCATGGGTTCGTTAGGCGAAAAACTGTTTTTT

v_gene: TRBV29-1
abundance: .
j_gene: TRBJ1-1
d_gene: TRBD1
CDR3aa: CSVEDQGGSTEAFF
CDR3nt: TGCAGCGTTGAAGATCAGGGGGGGAGCACTGAAGCTTTCTTT

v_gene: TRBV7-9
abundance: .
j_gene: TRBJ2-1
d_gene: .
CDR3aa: CASSPQSNSGRGFF
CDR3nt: TGTGCCAGCAGCCCGCAATCCAATAGCGGTAGGGGGTTCTTC

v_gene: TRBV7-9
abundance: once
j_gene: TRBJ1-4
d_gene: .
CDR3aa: CASSPPLGVRVEKLFF
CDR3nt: TGTGCCAGCAGCCCCCCCCTAGGAGTTCGGGTGGAAAAACTGTTTTTT

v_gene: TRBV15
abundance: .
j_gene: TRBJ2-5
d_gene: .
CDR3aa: CATSLKTQETQYF
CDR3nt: TGTGCCACCAGCTTGAAAACCCAAGAGACCCAGTACTTC

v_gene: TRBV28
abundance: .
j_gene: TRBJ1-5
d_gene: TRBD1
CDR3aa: CASSFWTGGHGGPQHF
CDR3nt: TGTGCCAGCAGTTTTTGGACAGGGGGCCACGGAGGGCCCCAGCATTTT

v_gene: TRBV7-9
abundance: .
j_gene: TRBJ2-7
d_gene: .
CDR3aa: CASSYLGYEQYF
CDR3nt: TGTGCCAGCAGCTATCTGGGGTACGAGCAGTACTTC

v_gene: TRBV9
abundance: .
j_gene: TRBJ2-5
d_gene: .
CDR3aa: CASSVGTGATGETQYF
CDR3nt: TGTGCCAGCAGCGTAGGAACGGGAGCCACCGGGGAGACCCAGTACTTC

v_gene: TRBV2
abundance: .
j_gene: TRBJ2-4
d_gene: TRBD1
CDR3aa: CASGPGQIKNIQYF
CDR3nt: TGTGCCAGCGGTCCGGGACAGATTAAAAACATTCAGTACTTC

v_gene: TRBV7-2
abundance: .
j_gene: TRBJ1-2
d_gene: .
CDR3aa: CASSWGGGNYGYTF
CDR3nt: TGTGCCAGCAGCTGGGGTGGGGGGAACTATGGCTACACCTTC

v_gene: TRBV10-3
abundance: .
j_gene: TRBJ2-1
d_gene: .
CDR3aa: CAISGRGGEASSYNEQFF
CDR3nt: TGTGCCATCAGTGGAAGGGGGGGCGAAGCGAGCTCCTACAATGAGCAGTTCTTC

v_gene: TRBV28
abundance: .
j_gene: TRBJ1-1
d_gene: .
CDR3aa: CASSPGAVGSPEAFF
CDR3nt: TGTGCCAGCAGTCCCGGGGCAGTTGGGTCCCCTGAAGCTTTCTTT

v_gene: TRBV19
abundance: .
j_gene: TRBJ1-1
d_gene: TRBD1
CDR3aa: CASMWAPGQGGTEAFF
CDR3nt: TGTGCCAGTATGTGGGCCCCGGGACAGGGTGGAACTGAAGCTTTCTTT

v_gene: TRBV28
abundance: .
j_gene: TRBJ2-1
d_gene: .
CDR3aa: CASSPPGLSSYNEQFF
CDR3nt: TGTGCCAGCAGTCCCCCAGGGTTGAGCTCCTACAATGAGCAGTTCTTC

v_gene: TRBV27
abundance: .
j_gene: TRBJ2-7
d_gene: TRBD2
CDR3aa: CASSIGTSGLLYEQYF
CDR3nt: TGTGCCAGCAGTATCGGGACTAGCGGCCTCCTTTACGAGCAGTACTTC

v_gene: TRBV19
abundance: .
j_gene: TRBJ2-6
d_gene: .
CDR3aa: CASRLGGSGANVLTF
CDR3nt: TGTGCCAGTAGGCTTGGGGGCTCTGGGGCCAACGTCCTGACTTTC

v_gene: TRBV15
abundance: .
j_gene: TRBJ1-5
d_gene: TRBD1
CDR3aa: CATSRYGGDRGNQPQHF
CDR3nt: TGTGCCACCAGCAGATATGGTGGTGACAGGGGTAATCAGCCCCAGCATTTT

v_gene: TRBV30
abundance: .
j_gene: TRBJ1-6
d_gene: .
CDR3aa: CAWSGAGRGNSPLHF
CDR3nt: TGTGCCTGGAGTGGGGCAGGGAGGGGTAATTCACCCCTCCACTTT

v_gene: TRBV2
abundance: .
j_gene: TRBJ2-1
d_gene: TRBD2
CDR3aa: CASSGLAVYNEQFF
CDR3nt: TGTGCCAGCAGCGGACTAGCGGTATACAATGAGCAGTTCTTC

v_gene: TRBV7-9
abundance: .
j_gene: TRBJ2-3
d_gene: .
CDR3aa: CASSFQGSHTDTQYF
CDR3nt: TGTGCCAGCAGCTTCCAGGGTTCCCACACAGATACGCAGTATTTT

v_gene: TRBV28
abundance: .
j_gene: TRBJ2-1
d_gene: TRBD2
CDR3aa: CASSSPASGYNEQFF
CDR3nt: TGTGCCAGCAGTTCCCCCGCTAGCGGATACAATGAGCAGTTCTTC

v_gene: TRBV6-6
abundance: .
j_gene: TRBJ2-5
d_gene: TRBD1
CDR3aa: CATIDPGTGMETQYF
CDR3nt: TGTGCCACCATAGACCCCGGGACAGGGATGGAGACCCAGTACTTC

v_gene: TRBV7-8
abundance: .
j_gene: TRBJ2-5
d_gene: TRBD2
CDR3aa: CASSTRLAGVQKETQYF
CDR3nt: TGTGCCAGCAGCACGCGACTAGCGGGAGTTCAGAAAGAGACCCAGTACTTC